In its sample, the clone carrying this TCR beta chain was seen a few times. Tregs were sorted as CD4+CD25+CD127-/low cells. Constant-region reverse primers amplified full-length variable regions, followed by semi-nested Nested Universal Primer A PCR. Via MiXCR, TCRdb re-called the 5' RACE reads, giving one row per CDR3 protein. The profile shows approximately 58,000 distinct CDR3 sequences, less than 30% of them singletons. CDR3 length equals 13 residues. Trimming stripped 2 bases from V and 3 bases from J, with 7 bases between. CDR1 and CDR2 (germline): KGHSH, LQKENI. Input material: tumor-infiltrating Tregs sorted from the breast tumor. The chain is built from TRBV18 and TRBJ1-2; unclear D gene. This sequence originates from a female donor with breast cancer. The CDR3, as DNA: TGTGCCAGCTCACCAGGATCGGACTATGGCTACACCTTC. It specifies CASSPGSDYGYTF. The full variable domain, its missing parts supplied by reference TRBV18 and TRBJ1-2, is NAGVMQNPRHLVRRRGQEARLRCSPMKGHSHVYWYRQLPEEGLKFMVYLQKENIIDESGMPKERFSAEFPKEGPSILRIQQVVRGDSAAYFCASSPGSDYGYTFGSGTRLTVV.